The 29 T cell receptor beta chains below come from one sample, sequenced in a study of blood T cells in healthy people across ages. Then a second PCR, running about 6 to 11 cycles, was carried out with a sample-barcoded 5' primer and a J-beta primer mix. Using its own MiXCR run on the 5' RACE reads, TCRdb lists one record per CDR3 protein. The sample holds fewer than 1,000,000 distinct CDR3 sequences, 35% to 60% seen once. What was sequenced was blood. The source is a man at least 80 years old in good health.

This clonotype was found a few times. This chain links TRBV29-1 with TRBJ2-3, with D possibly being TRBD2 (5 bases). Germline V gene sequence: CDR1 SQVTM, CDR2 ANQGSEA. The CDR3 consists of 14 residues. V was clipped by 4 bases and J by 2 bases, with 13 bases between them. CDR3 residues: CSVVRRSATDTQYF. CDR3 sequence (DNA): TGCAGCGTTGTGCGGAGGAGCGCCACAGATACGCAGTATTTT.

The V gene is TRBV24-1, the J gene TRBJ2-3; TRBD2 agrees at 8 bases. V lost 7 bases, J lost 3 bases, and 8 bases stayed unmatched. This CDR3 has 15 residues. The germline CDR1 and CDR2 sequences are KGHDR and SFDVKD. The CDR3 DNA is TGTGCCACCAGCGCCAAGCGGGAGTATACAGATACGCAGTATTTT. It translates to CATSAKREYTDTQYF.

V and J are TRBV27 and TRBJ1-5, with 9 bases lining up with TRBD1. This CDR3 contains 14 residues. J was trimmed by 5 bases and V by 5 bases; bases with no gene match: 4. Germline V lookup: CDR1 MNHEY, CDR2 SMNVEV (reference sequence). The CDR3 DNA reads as TGTGCCAGCAGTGTGACAGGGGGGTATCAGCCCCAGCATTTT. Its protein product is CASSVTGGYQPQHF.

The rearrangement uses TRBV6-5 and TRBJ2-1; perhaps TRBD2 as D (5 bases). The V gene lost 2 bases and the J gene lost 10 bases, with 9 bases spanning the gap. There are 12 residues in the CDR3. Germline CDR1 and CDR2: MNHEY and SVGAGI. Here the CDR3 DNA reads TGTGCCAGCAGTTACGGTTGGGAGGAGCAGTTCTTC. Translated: CASSYGWEEQFF.

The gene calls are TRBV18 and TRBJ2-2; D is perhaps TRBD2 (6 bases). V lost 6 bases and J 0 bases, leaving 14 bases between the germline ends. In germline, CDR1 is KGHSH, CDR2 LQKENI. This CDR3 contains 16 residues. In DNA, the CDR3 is TGTGCCAGCTCCCAGACCGGGACTCCGAACACCGGGGAGCTGTTTTTT. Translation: CASSQTGTPNTGELFF. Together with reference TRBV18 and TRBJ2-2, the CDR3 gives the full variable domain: NAGVMQNPRHLVRRRGQEARLRCSPMKGHSHVYWYRQLPEEGLKFMVYLQKENIIDESGMPKERFSAEFPKEGPSILRIQQVVRGDSAAYFCASSQTGTPNTGELFFGEGSRLTVL.

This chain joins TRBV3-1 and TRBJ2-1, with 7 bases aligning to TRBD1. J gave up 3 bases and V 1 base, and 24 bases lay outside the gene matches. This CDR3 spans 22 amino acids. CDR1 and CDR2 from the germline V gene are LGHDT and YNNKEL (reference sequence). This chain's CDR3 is CASSQGCPGGSDTGHIYNEQFF. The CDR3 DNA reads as TGTGCCAGCAGCCAAGGATGCCCAGGGGGTTCGGATACTGGGCATATCTACAATGAGCAGTTCTTC.

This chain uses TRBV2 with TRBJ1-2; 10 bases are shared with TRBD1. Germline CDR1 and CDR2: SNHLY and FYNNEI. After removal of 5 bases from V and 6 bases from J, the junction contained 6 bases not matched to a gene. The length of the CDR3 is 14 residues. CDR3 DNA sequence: TGTGCCAGCAGTCTGGGACAGGGGTTAAATGGCTACACCTTC. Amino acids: CASSLGQGLNGYTF.

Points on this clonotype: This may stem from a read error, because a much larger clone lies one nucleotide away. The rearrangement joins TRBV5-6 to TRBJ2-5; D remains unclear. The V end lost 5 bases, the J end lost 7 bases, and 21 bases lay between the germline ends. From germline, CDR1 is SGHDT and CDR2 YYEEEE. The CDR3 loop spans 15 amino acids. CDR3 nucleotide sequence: TGTGCCAGCAGTCCCCCCCTAGGAGAGAGAGGGACCCAGTACTTC. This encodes CASSPPLGERGTQYF.

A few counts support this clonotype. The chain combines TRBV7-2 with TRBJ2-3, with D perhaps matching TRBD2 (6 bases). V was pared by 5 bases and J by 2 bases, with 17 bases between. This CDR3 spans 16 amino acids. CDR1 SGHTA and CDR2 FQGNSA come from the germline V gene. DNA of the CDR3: TGTGCCAGCAGCCCTGGAGGGATTGGGGCCACAGATACGCAGTATTTT. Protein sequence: CASSPGGIGATDTQYF.

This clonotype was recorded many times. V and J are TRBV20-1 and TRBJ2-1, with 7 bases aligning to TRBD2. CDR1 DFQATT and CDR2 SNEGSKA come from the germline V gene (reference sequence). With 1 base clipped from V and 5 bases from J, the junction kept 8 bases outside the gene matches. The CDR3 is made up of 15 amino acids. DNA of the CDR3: TGCAGTGCTAGAGGGGGGGGAGCGGCAAACAATGAGCAGTTCTTC. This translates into CSARGGGAANNEQFF.

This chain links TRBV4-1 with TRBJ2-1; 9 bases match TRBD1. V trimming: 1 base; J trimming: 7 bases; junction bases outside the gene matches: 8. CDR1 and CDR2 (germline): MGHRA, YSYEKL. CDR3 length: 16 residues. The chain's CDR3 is CASSQGTGGARNEQFF. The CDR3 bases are TGCGCCAGCAGCCAAGGTACAGGGGGCGCGAGAAATGAGCAGTTCTTC.

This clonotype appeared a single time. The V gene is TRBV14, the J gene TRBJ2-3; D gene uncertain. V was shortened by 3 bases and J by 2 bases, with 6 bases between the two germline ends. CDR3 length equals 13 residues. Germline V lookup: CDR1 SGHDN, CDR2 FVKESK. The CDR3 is CASSHLLTDTQYF. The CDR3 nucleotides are TGTGCCAGCAGCCACCTACTCACAGATACGCAGTATTTT.

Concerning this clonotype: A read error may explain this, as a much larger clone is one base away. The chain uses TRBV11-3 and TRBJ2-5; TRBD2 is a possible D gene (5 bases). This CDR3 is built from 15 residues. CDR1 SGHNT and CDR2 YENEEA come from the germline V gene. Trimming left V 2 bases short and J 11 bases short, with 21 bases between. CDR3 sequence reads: CASSLQTPQAGEQYF. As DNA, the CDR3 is TGTGCCAGCAGCTTACAAACGCCCCAGGCGGGTGAGCAGTACTTC.

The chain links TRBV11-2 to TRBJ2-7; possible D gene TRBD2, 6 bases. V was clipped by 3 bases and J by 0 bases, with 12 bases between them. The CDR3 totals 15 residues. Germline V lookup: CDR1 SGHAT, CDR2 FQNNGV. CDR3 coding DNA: TGTGCCAGCAGCTTTTCGGGAGTGAGCTCCTACGAGCAGTACTTC. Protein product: CASSFSGVSSYEQYF. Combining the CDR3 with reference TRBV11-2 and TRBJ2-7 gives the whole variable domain EAGVAQSPRYKIIEKRQSVAFWCNPISGHATLYWYQQILGQGPKLLIQFQNNGVVDDSQLPKDRFSAERLKGVDSTLKIQPAKLEDSAVYLCASSFSGVSSYEQYFGPGTRLTVT.

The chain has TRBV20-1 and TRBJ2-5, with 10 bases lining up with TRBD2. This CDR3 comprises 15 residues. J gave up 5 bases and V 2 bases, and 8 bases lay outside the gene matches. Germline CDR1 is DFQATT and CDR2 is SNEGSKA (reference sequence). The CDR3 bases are TGCAGTGCTAGACAGGCGGGACTAGCGACGGAGACCCAGTACTTC. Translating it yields CSARQAGLATETQYF.

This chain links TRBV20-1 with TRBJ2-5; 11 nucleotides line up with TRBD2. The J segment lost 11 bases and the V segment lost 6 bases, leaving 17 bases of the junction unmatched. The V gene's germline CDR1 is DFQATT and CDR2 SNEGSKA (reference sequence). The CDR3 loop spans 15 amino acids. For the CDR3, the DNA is TGCAGTGCCAGGAAAGGGACTAGCGGAGGGAATGAGCAGTACTTC. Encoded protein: CSARKGTSGGNEQYF.

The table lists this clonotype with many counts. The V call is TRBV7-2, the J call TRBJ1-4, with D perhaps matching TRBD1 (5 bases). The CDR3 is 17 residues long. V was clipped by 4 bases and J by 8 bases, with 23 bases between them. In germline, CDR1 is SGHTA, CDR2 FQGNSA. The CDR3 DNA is TGTGCCAGCAGCTCCCTAGGGGCGGGCCTGGAGGAGGAAAAACTGTTTTTT. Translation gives CASSSLGAGLEEEKLFF.

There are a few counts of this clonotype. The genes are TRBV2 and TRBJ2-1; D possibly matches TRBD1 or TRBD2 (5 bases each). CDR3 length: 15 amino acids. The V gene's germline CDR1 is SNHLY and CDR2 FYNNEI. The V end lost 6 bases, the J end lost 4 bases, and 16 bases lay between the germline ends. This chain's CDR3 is CASRARDGLYNEQFF. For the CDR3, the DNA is TGTGCCAGCAGGGCTAGGGACGGGCTTTACAATGAGCAGTTCTTC.

CDR3 sequence reads: CASSHGQRGKSTDTQYF. The CDR3 region has the DNA TGTGCCAGCAGCCACGGCCAGCGCGGGAAGAGCACAGATACGCAGTATTTT. This chain links TRBV3-1 with TRBJ2-3; possibly TRBD2 for D (6 bases). Germline CDR1 LGHDT, CDR2 YNNKEL (reference sequence). The CDR3 is 17 amino acids. V lost 3 bases to trimming and J lost 0 bases, with 16 bases between them.

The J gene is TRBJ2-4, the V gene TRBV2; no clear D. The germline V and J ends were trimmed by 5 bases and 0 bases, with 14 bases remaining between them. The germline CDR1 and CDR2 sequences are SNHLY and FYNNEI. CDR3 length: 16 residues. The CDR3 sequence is CASSYEDKGAKNIQYF. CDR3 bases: TGTGCCAGCAGTTATGAAGACAAGGGAGCCAAAAACATTCAGTACTTC.

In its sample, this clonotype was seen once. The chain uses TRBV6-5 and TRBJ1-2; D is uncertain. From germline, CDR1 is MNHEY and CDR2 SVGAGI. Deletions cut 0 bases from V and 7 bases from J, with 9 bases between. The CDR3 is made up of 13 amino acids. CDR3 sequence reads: CASSYSSQSGYTF. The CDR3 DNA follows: TGTGCCAGCAGTTACTCGAGTCAATCTGGCTACACCTTC.

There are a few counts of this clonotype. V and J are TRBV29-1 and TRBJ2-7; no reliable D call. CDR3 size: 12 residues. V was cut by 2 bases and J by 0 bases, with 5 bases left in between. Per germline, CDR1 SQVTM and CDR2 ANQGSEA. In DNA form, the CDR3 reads TGCAGCGTTGAATCCAACTCCTACGAGCAGTACTTC. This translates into CSVESNSYEQYF.

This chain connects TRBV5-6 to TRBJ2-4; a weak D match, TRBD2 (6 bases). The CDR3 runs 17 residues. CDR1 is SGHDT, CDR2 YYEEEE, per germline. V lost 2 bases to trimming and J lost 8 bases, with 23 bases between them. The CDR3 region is CASSFSKRRGVWDIQYF. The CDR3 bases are TGTGCCAGCAGCTTCTCCAAGCGGAGGGGAGTGTGGGACATTCAGTACTTC.

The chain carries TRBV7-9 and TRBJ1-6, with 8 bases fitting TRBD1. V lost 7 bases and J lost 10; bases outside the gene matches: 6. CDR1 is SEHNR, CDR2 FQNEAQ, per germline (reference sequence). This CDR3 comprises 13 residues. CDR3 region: CASNRGGVSPLHF. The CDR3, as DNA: TGTGCCAGCAACAGGGGGGGAGTATCACCCCTCCACTTT.

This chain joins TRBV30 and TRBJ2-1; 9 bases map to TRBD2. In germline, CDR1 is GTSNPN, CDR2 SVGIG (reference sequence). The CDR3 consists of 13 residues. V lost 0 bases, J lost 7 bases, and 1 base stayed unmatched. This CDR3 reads CAWSVTSGNEQFF. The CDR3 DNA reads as TGTGCCTGGAGTGTAACTAGCGGGAATGAGCAGTTCTTC.

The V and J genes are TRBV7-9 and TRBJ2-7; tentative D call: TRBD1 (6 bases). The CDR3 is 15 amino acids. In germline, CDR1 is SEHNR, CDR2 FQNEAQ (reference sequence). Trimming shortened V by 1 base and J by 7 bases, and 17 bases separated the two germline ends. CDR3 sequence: CASSLVRGRVHEQYF. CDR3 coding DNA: TGTGCCAGCAGCTTAGTCAGGGGTAGGGTCCATGAGCAGTACTTC.

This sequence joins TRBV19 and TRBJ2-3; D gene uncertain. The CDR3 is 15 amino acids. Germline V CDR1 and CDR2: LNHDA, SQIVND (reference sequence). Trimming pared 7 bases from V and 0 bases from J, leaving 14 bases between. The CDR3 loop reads CASIPRGSSTDTQYF. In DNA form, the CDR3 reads TGTGCCAGTATCCCCCGCGGATCTAGCACAGATACGCAGTATTTT.

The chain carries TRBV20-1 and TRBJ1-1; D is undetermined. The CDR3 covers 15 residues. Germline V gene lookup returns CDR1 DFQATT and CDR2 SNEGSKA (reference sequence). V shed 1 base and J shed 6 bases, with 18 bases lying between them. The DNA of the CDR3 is TGCAGTGCTAGAGCTGATCCCACTCAACGCGCTGAAGCTTTCTTT. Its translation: CSARADPTQRAEAFF.

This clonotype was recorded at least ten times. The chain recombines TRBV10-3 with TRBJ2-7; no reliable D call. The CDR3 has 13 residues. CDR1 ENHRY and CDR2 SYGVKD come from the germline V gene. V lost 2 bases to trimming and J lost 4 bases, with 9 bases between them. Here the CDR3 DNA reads TGTGCCATCAGTGAGGGACGGCGGTACGAGCAGTACTTC. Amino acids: CAISEGRRYEQYF.